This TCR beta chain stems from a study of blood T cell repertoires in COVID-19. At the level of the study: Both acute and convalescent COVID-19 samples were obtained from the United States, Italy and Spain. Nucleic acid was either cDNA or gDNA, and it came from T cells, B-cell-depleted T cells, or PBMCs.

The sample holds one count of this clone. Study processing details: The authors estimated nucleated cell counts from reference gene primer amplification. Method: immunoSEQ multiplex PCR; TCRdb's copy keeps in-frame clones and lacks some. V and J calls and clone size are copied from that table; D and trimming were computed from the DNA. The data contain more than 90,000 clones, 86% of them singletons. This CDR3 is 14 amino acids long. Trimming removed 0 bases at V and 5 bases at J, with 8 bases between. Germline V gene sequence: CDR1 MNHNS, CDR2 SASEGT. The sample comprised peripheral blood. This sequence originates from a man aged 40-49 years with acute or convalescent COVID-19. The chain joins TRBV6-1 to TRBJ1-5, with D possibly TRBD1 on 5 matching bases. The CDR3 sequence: CASSEAQGHQPQHF. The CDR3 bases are TGTGCCAGCAGTGAAGCGCAGGGCCATCAGCCCCAGCATTTT.